This entry lists 25 T cell receptor beta chains sequenced from one sample in a study of T and B cells in COVID-19 patients. TRB rearrangements were amplified by multiplex PCR with BIOMED2 TRB-A/B primers. MiXCR, run by TCRdb on the multiplex PCR reads, gives a single entry per CDR3 protein. The sample includes about 3,600 distinct CDR3 sequences, 20% to 25% seen only once; the top ten take under 25%. Blood genomic DNA input for TRB amplification was about 240-500 ng. Sequences were obtained from blood. These receptors all come from a human donor with active COVID-19.

The V gene is TRBV20-1, the J gene TRBJ2-5; D is unclear. V lost 4 bases, J lost 2 bases, and 8 bases lay in between. This CDR3 comprises 12 residues. The germline CDR1 and CDR2 sequences are DFQATT and SNEGSKA (reference sequence). This CDR3 is CSANSGQETQYF. CDR3 nucleotide sequence: TGCAGTGCTAACTCCGGACAAGAGACCCAGTACTTC.

This clonotype is a singleton in its sample. This rearrangement joins TRBV29-1 to TRBJ1-1; 8 bases agree with TRBD1. Per the germline V gene, CDR1 is SQVTM and CDR2 is ANQGSEA. Trimming took 4 bases from V and 6 from J; bases not matched to a gene: 7. This CDR3 region has 13 residues. CDR3 nucleotides: TGCAGCGTTGGGGCAGGGGGCATGGCTGAAGCTTTCTTT. It encodes CSVGAGGMAEAFF.

The J gene is TRBJ2-2, the V gene TRBV9, with 9 bases lining up with TRBD2. The CDR3 extends over 16 amino acids. After removal of 0 bases from V and 7 bases from J, the junction contained 7 bases not matched to a gene. Per germline, CDR1 SGDLS and CDR2 YYNGEE. The CDR3 coding sequence is TGTGCCAGCAGCGTAGGTTTAGCGGGAGAGATCGGGGAGCTGTTTTTT. Translating it yields CASSVGLAGEIGELFF.

On this clonotype itself: This may come from a read error, since a much larger clone is one base off. The V call is TRBV10-3, the J call TRBJ1-2; tentative D call: TRBD1 (5 bases). Trimming shortened V by 6 bases and J by 4 bases, and 15 bases separated the two germline ends. CDR1 is ENHRY and CDR2 is SYGVKD in the germline V gene. This CDR3 is 14 amino acids long. The CDR3 DNA follows: TGTGCCATCAGCGACAGCGGGCTCGGCTATGGCTACACCTTC. Residues: CAISDSGLGYGYTF.

By sample share, this clonotype is medium-sized. The chain's CDR3 is CASSTLTSHTQYF. The CDR3 region has the DNA TGTGCCAGCAGCACCCTGACTAGCCACACGCAGTATTTT. V is TRBV12-3 or TRBV12-4 and J is TRBJ2-3, with 7 bases matching TRBD2. This CDR3 is built from 13 residues. J was trimmed by 9 bases and V by 6 bases; bases with no gene match: 9.

By sample share, this clonotype is medium-sized. This chain links TRBV6-1 with TRBJ2-2; D tentatively reads TRBD1 or TRBD2 (6 bases each). The germline gives CDR1 MNHNS, CDR2 SASEGT. The CDR3 is 15 residues long. Between the trimmed V and J ends, which lost 7 bases and 3 bases, there was a span of 15 bases. DNA of the CDR3: TGTGCCAGCACCATAGGGGGGATGGACACCGGGGAGCTGTTTTTT. Its protein product is CASTIGGMDTGELFF.

This clonotype was observed at least ten times. The rearrangement links TRBV6-1 to TRBJ2-7; 9 positions match TRBD1. This CDR3 comprises 15 residues. The germline CDR1 and CDR2 sequences are MNHNS and SASEGT. Germline trimming cut 3 bases from V and 2 bases from J; bases unmatched to any gene: 5. The CDR3 spells CASSDQDRGPYEQYF. CDR3 nucleotides: TGTGCCAGCAGTGACCAGGACAGGGGTCCCTACGAGCAGTACTTC.

This clonotype was found a few times. This sequence joins TRBV20-1 and TRBJ2-1, with 10 positions matching TRBD2. The trim removed 5 bases at V and 6 bases at J, leaving 10 bases unmatched. Germline lookup yields CDR1 DFQATT and CDR2 SNEGSKA (reference sequence). The CDR3 totals 15 residues. The CDR3 region is CSAAKASGSINEQFF. CDR3 in DNA: TGCAGTGCTGCTAAGGCTAGCGGGAGTATCAATGAGCAGTTCTTC.

In its sample, this clonotype ranks as medium-sized. V usage is TRBV18 and J usage is TRBJ2-5; possible D gene TRBD2, 6 bases. V lost 3 bases and J lost 0, with 8 bases in between. The CDR3 totals 14 residues. Germline V lookup: CDR1 KGHSH, CDR2 LQKENI. The CDR3 nucleotides read TGTGCCAGCTCACCGGGGGGACACCAAGAGACCCAGTACTTC. Its translation is CASSPGGHQETQYF.

This clonotype was observed a handful of times. The rearrangement uses TRBV11-2 and TRBJ1-5; possible D gene TRBD1, 6 bases. Germline CDR1 SGHAT, CDR2 FQNNGV. The CDR3 runs 16 residues. Trimming took off 0 bases at V and 4 bases at J, with 13 bases between the two ends. The CDR3 spells CASSLEGGEPNQPQHF. CDR3 sequence (DNA): TGTGCCAGCAGCTTAGAAGGGGGGGAACCAAATCAGCCCCAGCATTTT.

The genes are TRBV7-2 and TRBJ2-7; 7 bases match TRBD1. V shed 8 bases and J 3 bases; nucleotides not matched to a gene: 13. The CDR3 is 15 residues long. The germline CDR1 and CDR2 sequences are SGHTA and FQGNSA. DNA for the CDR3: TGTGCCAGCCCCCCTTCCGGGACAGTCAACTACGAGCAGTACTTC. Encoded protein: CASPPSGTVNYEQYF.

Relative to its sample, this clonotype is large (0.1 to 1%). This chain connects TRBV18 to TRBJ2-7, with unresolved D. The CDR3 has 13 amino acids. V lost 0 bases to trimming and J lost 6 bases, with 9 bases between them. Germline V gene sequence: CDR1 KGHSH, CDR2 LQKENI. The CDR3 loop is CASSPPSVGEQYF. As DNA, the CDR3 is TGTGCCAGCTCACCACCGTCCGTAGGCGAGCAGTACTTC.

By share of the sample, this clonotype is large. V and J are TRBV15 and TRBJ2-3, with unresolved D. Trimming shortened V by 4 bases and J by 5 bases, and 7 bases separated the two germline ends. This CDR3 region has 12 residues. Germline V gene sequence: CDR1 LNHNV, CDR2 YYDKDF (reference sequence). The DNA for the CDR3 is TGTGCCACCAGCAACCACTTAGATACGCAGTATTTT. Its protein product is CATSNHLDTQYF. Complete variable domain (other parts from reference TRBV15 and TRBJ2-3): DAMVIQNPRYQVTQFGKPVTLSCSQTLNHNVMYWYQQKSSQAPKLLFHYYDKDFNNEADTPDNFQSRRPNTSFCFLDIRSPGLGDTAMYLCATSNHLDTQYFGPGTRLTVL.

This clonotype has more than one count but fewer than ten. The V and J genes are TRBV7-2 and TRBJ2-7; D is possibly TRBD1 (5 bases). CDR3 size: 15 residues. Germline loops: CDR1 SGHTA, CDR2 FQGNSA. V dropped 2 bases and J dropped 0 bases, with 11 bases sitting between them. The CDR3 protein is CASSLWSRDSYEQYF. In DNA, the CDR3 is TGTGCCAGCAGCTTATGGAGCAGGGACTCCTACGAGCAGTACTTC.

In this sample, this clonotype is medium-sized. At one end, the junction sequence differs from germline, possibly due to a read error. The chain joins TRBV12-3 or TRBV12-4 to TRBJ2-1, with 11 bases matching TRBD2. This CDR3 is built from 16 residues. DNA of the CDR3: TGTGCCAGCAGTCTAGCGGGAGGCCCCACCTACAATGAGCAGTTCTTC. It encodes CASSLAGGPTYNEQFF.

This clonotype has more than one count but fewer than ten. The gene calls are TRBV11-2 and TRBJ1-3; D is unclear. This CDR3 has 17 residues. The germline V and J ends were trimmed by 0 bases and 0 bases, with 12 bases remaining between them. From germline, CDR1 is SGHAT and CDR2 FQNNGV. The CDR3 nucleotides are TGTGCCAGCAGCTTAGATCTAGCACAGAACTCTGGAAACACCATATATTTT. Protein product: CASSLDLAQNSGNTIYF.

This clonotype was detected only a few times. The chain carries TRBV6-1 and TRBJ1-5; D ambiguous. The CDR3 length is 15 residues. CDR1 and CDR2 from the germline V gene are MNHNS and SASEGT. Trimming cost V 1 base and J 0 bases, with 7 bases left between them. The CDR3, as DNA: TGTGCCAGCAGTGAAGACGGAAATAGCAATCAGCCCCAGCATTTT. Its translation: CASSEDGNSNQPQHF.

This clonotype turned up a few times. The J gene is TRBJ2-7, the V gene TRBV18; TRBD1 matches 10 bases. CDR1 and CDR2 (germline): KGHSH, LQKENI. The CDR3 length is 15 residues. The V segment lost 6 bases and the J segment 4 bases; nucleotides outside the gene matches: 9. This chain's CDR3 is CASSLRQGARYEQYF. Here the CDR3 DNA reads TGTGCCAGCTCTCTCCGACAGGGGGCTAGGTACGAGCAGTACTTC.

This clonotype came up many times. The chain carries TRBV24-1 and TRBJ2-1, with D possibly TRBD2 on 6 matching bases. The CDR3 loop spans 18 amino acids. In germline, CDR1 is KGHDR, CDR2 SFDVKD. V was cut by 1 base and J by 2 bases, with 17 bases left in between. The CDR3 coding sequence is TGTGCCACCAGTGATTTTAGATCGGGACTCCCAACCTACAATGAGCAGTTCTTC. Translation gives CATSDFRSGLPTYNEQFF.

By sample share, this clonotype is medium-sized. The J gene is TRBJ2-1, the V gene TRBV27, with no clear D. V was pared by 3 bases and J by 4 bases, with 7 bases between. This CDR3 has 13 amino acids. The germline V gene encodes CDR1 MNHEY and CDR2 SMNVEV (reference sequence). The CDR3: CASSFTGYNEQFF. In nucleotides, the CDR3 is TGTGCCAGCAGTTTTACCGGATACAATGAGCAGTTCTTC.

The rearrangement joins TRBV5-1 to TRBJ1-4, with 8 bases that match TRBD1. The V gene end was trimmed by 4 bases and the J gene end by 0 bases; junction bases not matched to a gene: 5. Germline V gives CDR1 SGHRS, CDR2 YFSETQ. The CDR3 sequence is 16 residues long. CDR3 DNA sequence: TGCGCCAGCAGCCGGACAGGGCAACCAACTAATGAAAAACTGTTTTTT. This translates into CASSRTGQPTNEKLFF.

The chain carries TRBV28 and TRBJ1-2; 8 bases line up with TRBD1. From germline, CDR1 is MDHEN and CDR2 SYDVKM. The CDR3 is made up of 12 amino acids. The J segment lost 5 bases and the V segment lost 5 bases, leaving 1 base of the junction unmatched. In DNA form, the CDR3 reads TGTGCCAGCAGTAGACAGGGGTATGGCTACACCTTC. It translates to CASSRQGYGYTF.

Sample share makes this clonotype medium-sized (0.01 to 0.1%). The rearrangement uses TRBV27 and TRBJ2-1; D possibly corresponds to TRBD1 (5 bases). Per germline, CDR1 MNHEY and CDR2 SMNVEV (reference sequence). This CDR3 is built from 13 residues. Trimming took 3 bases from V and 8 from J, leaving 11 bases between them. In DNA, the CDR3 is TGTGCCAGCAGTTTTAGTTGGGGCGATGAGCAGTTCTTC. This codes for CASSFSWGDEQFF.

The sample holds a few counts of this clonotype. The chain uses TRBV6-2 or TRBV6-3 and TRBJ1-1; D gene unclear. From germline, CDR1 is MNHEY and CDR2 SVGEGT. The CDR3 totals 13 residues. Trimming pared 2 bases from V and 1 base from J, leaving 5 bases between. CDR3 nucleotide sequence: TGTGCCAGCAGTTACGACGGGAACACTGAAGCTTTCTTT. Translated, it gives CASSYDGNTEAFF.

This rearrangement joins TRBV6-1 to TRBJ1-5; no definite D call. Trimming took off 7 bases at V and 0 bases at J, with 13 bases between the two ends. Germline V gene data show CDR1 as MNHNS and CDR2 as SASEGT. The CDR3 extends over 15 amino acids. In DNA, the CDR3 is TGTGCCAGCATGAAGAGGAGGTATAGCAATCAGCCCCAGCATTTT. Translated, it gives CASMKRRYSNQPQHF.